What follows are 22 T cell receptor beta chains derived from one specimen sequenced in a study of T cell changes during pregnancy in multiple sclerosis. Clones were read by immunoSEQ multiplex PCR, and TCRdb kept only the in-frame ones, dropping some. The data contain about 29,000 clones, more than 80% of them singletons. The sample consisted of CD8+ T cells from peripheral blood mononuclear cells, taken before pregnancy. These receptors originate from a female donor with multiple sclerosis, enrolled in a pregnancy study.

V usage is TRBV27 and J usage is TRBJ2-1; D gene uncertain. This CDR3 has 15 residues. The V end was cut by 3 bases, the J end by 6 bases, with 15 bases between. Germline-derived CDR1 and CDR2 are MNHEY and SMNVEV (reference sequence). As DNA, the CDR3 is TGTGCCAGCAGTTTTCTGCACACTTCAGGCAATGAGCAGTTCTTC. Encoded protein: CASSFLHTSGNEQFF.

The rearrangement joins TRBV7-8 to TRBJ1-2; TRBD1 is a possible D gene (5 bases). Trimming took off 1 base at V and 3 bases at J, with 12 bases between the two ends. There are 15 residues in the CDR3. The germline V gene encodes CDR1 SGHVS and CDR2 FQNEAQ. CDR3 in DNA: TGTGCCAGCAGCTTAGGGGGCCCCGAGGACTATGGCTACACCTTC. It is translated as CASSLGGPEDYGYTF.

The chain links TRBV6-5 to TRBJ2-6; no firm D call. The V gene's germline CDR1 is MNHEY and CDR2 SVGAGI. Trimming stripped 7 bases from V and 0 bases from J, with 7 bases between. CDR3 length: 14 amino acids. CDR3 DNA: TGTGCCAGCATGAGTAACTCTGGGGCCAACGTCCTGACTTTC. As protein: CASMSNSGANVLTF.

The J gene is TRBJ2-3, the V gene TRBV7-8; TRBD2 matches 8 bases. V trimming: 1 base; J trimming: 3 bases; junction bases outside the gene matches: 9. Per germline, CDR1 SGHVS and CDR2 FQNEAQ. The CDR3 contains 17 residues. In DNA, the CDR3 is TGTGCCAGCAGCTTAGATGGGCCTAGCGGGTCGACAGATACGCAGTATTTT. Translated: CASSLDGPSGSTDTQYF.

The gene calls are TRBV28 and TRBJ2-7, with 7 bases lining up with TRBD1. The CDR3 length is 14 residues. With V trimmed by 6 bases and J by 2 bases, 7 bases remained unmatched. Germline V gene data show CDR1 as MDHEN and CDR2 as SYDVKM. The CDR3 protein is CASSLQGNPYEQYF. For the CDR3, the DNA is TGTGCCAGCAGCCTACAGGGGAACCCCTACGAGCAGTACTTC.

The V and J genes are TRBV6-1 and TRBJ1-5, with D perhaps TRBD1 (5 bases). The CDR3 length is 14 residues. Germline assignment: CDR1 MNHNS and CDR2 SASEGT. Trimming removed 4 bases at V and 7 bases at J, with 14 bases between. The CDR3 reads CASSGGGRGQPQHF. The CDR3 nucleotides are TGTGCCAGCAGTGGGGGCGGTAGGGGCCAGCCCCAGCATTTT.

This chain connects TRBV7-9 to TRBJ1-2, with TRBD1 matching over 7 bases. CDR3 length: 19 amino acids. V shed 7 bases and J 4 bases; nucleotides not matched to a gene: 24. Germline CDR1 SEHNR, CDR2 FQNEAQ (reference sequence). The CDR3 bases are TGTGCCAGCACCATCCTAGGCCGACAGGGCGGTGAATCTGGCTATGGCTACACCTTC. Translated, it gives CASTILGRQGGESGYGYTF.

The chain is built from TRBV15 and TRBJ2-1, with 9 bases lining up with TRBD2. CDR3 length equals 17 residues. V trimming: 3 bases; J trimming: 4 bases; junction bases outside the gene matches: 10. Germline V gene sequence: CDR1 LNHNV, CDR2 YYDKDF (reference sequence). The CDR3 DNA follows: TGTGCCACCAGCAGCGAGCGGGGGGCCTCGGCTTACAATGAGCAGTTCTTC. Encoded protein: CATSSERGASAYNEQFF.

CDR3 sequence: CASSQERPGVMNTEAFF. In nucleotides, the CDR3 is TGTGCCAGCAGCCAAGAACGACCGGGGGTTATGAACACTGAAGCTTTCTTT. This chain uses TRBV4-2 with TRBJ1-1, with a possible D match to TRBD1 (5 bases). V lost 0 bases and J lost 0, with 14 bases in between. This CDR3 comprises 17 residues. Germline assignment: CDR1 LGHNA and CDR2 YNFKEQ.

The chain combines TRBV7-9 with TRBJ2-7; perhaps TRBD2 as D (5 bases). Trimming shortened V by 4 bases and J by 1 base, and 8 bases separated the two germline ends. Germline-derived CDR1 and CDR2 are SEHNR and FQNEAQ (reference sequence). The CDR3 extends over 13 amino acids. The CDR3 is CASSSRDSYEQYF. The CDR3 nucleotides are TGTGCCAGCAGCTCGAGGGATTCCTACGAGCAGTACTTC.

The chain employs TRBV10-3 and TRBJ2-7, with a possible D match to TRBD2 (6 bases). V was clipped by 10 bases and J by 0 bases, with 13 bases between them. Germline CDR1 ENHRY, CDR2 SYGVKD. The CDR3 runs to 13 residues. The chain's CDR3 is CATRDGSSYEQYF. CDR3 sequence (DNA): TGTGCCACGAGGGACGGGAGCTCCTACGAGCAGTACTTC.

V usage is TRBV21-1 and J usage is TRBJ1-2; the table's D call of TRBD1 was not tested on the DNA. TRBV21-1 is tagged as a pseudogene. CDR3 length: 14 residues. In DNA form, the CDR3 reads TGTGCCAGCAGGTCGACAGCCTCGGCGTGGGGCTACACCTTC. Encoded protein: CASRSTASAWGYTF.

This clone appeared a single time. The chain links TRBV5-1 to TRBJ2-2; 7 positions match TRBD1. The CDR3 is 14 residues long. CDR1 and CDR2 from the germline V gene are SGHRS and YFSETQ. The V gene end was trimmed by 4 bases and the J gene end by 7 bases; junction bases not matched to a gene: 7. CDR3 coding DNA: TGCGCCAGCAGCCCTGACAGGGCCTACGGGGAGCTGTTTTTT. Translating it yields CASSPDRAYGELFF.

The V and J genes are TRBV18 and TRBJ2-1, with D perhaps TRBD2 (6 bases). V dropped 6 bases and J dropped 6 bases, with 18 bases sitting between them. The CDR3 totals 15 residues. Germline V gene data show CDR1 as KGHSH and CDR2 as LQKENI. CDR3 DNA: TGTGCCAGCTCCCTAGGGGACTCCCTAGGCAATGAGCAGTTCTTC. As protein: CASSLGDSLGNEQFF. The whole variable domain, filled in from reference TRBV18 and TRBJ2-1, reads NAGVMQNPRHLVRRRGQEARLRCSPMKGHSHVYWYRQLPEEGLKFMVYLQKENIIDESGMPKERFSAEFPKEGPSILRIQQVVRGDSAAYFCASSLGDSLGNEQFFGPGTRLTVL.

This rearrangement joins TRBV7-9 to TRBJ2-3, with 14 bases matching TRBD2. CDR3 length equals 18 residues. Per germline, CDR1 SEHNR and CDR2 FQNEAQ (reference sequence). The V segment lost 5 bases and the J segment 0 bases; nucleotides outside the gene matches: 7. The CDR3 is CASSPTSGGVHSTDTQYF. The CDR3 region has the DNA TGTGCCAGCAGCCCGACTAGCGGGGGGGTCCATAGCACAGATACGCAGTATTTT.

This clone showed up just a few times. V gene TRBV10-3 combines with J gene TRBJ1-1; perhaps TRBD1 as D (5 bases). Germline values: CDR1 ENHRY, CDR2 SYGVKD. There are 14 residues in the CDR3. V lost 5 bases to trimming and J lost 1 base, with 11 bases between them. For the CDR3, the DNA is TGTGCCATCAGTACGGGGGAAACGAACACTGAAGCTTTCTTT. Translation: CAISTGETNTEAFF.

V usage is TRBV6-1 and J usage is TRBJ2-2; 7 positions agree with TRBD1. The CDR3 consists of 13 residues. V lost 6 bases to trimming and J lost 6 bases; unmatched junction nucleotides: 4. Per the germline V gene, CDR1 is MNHNS and CDR2 is SASEGT. CDR3 protein: CASRTGDPGELFF. In nucleotides, the CDR3 is TGTGCCAGCAGAACAGGGGATCCCGGGGAGCTGTTTTTT.

The gene calls are TRBV5-4 and TRBJ2-1; 8 bases agree with TRBD2. After removal of 2 bases from V and 7 bases from J, the junction contained 2 bases not matched to a gene. CDR3 length: 13 residues. CDR1 and CDR2 from the germline V gene are SGHNT and YYREEE (reference sequence). The CDR3 nucleotides are TGTGCCAGCAGCTTAGGACTAGCAAATGAGCAGTTCTTC. The encoded protein is CASSLGLANEQFF.

This chain joins TRBV6-1 and TRBJ2-5; a possible D gene is TRBD1 (6 bases). This CDR3 has 14 residues. Trimming took off 2 bases at V and 3 bases at J, with 10 bases between the two ends. Looked up from germline, CDR1 is MNHNS and CDR2 is SASEGT. CDR3 region: CASSESRGEETQYF. The CDR3 coding sequence is TGTGCCAGCAGTGAAAGCAGGGGCGAAGAGACCCAGTACTTC.

The J gene is TRBJ1-1, the V gene TRBV30; tentatively, D is TRBD1 (6 bases). This CDR3 region has 12 residues. V shed 6 bases and J shed 1 base, with 9 bases lying between them. Per germline, CDR1 GTSNPN and CDR2 SVGIG (reference sequence). The DNA for the CDR3 is TGTGCCTGCAAACAGGGGAACACTGAAGCTTTCTTT. Protein sequence: CACKQGNTEAFF.

This clone appeared once. This chain connects TRBV21-1 to TRBJ1-3; TRBD1, the table's D call, lacks a check against the DNA. TRBV21-1 is tagged as a pseudogene. The CDR3 is 15 residues long. Here the CDR3 reads CASSKAAGSGNTIYF. The DNA of the CDR3 is TGTGCCAGCAGCAAAGCGGCAGGCTCTGGAAACACCATATATTTT.

The V and J genes are TRBV27 and TRBJ1-2; 10 bases are shared with TRBD1. CDR1 and CDR2 (germline): MNHEY, SMNVEV (reference sequence). V trimming: 6 bases; J trimming: 6 bases; junction bases outside the gene matches: 4. The CDR3 totals 13 residues. This CDR3 reads CASRTGGADGYTF. The CDR3 bases are TGTGCCAGCAGGACAGGGGGCGCCGATGGCTACACCTTC.